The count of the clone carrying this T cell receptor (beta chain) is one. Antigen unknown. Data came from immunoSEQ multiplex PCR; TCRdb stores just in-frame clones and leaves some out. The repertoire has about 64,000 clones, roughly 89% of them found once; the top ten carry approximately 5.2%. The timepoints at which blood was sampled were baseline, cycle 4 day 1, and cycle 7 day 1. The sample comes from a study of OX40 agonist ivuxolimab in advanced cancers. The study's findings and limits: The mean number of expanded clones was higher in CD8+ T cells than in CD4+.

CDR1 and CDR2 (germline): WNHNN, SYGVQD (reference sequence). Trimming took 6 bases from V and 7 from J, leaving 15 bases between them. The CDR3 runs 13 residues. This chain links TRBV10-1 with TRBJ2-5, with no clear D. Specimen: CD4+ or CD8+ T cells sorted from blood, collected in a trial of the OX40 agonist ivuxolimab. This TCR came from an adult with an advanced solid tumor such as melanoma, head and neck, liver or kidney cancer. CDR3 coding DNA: TGCGCCAGCAGCTCCATGCCTCGTGGGACCCAGTACTTC. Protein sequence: CASSSMPRGTQYF.